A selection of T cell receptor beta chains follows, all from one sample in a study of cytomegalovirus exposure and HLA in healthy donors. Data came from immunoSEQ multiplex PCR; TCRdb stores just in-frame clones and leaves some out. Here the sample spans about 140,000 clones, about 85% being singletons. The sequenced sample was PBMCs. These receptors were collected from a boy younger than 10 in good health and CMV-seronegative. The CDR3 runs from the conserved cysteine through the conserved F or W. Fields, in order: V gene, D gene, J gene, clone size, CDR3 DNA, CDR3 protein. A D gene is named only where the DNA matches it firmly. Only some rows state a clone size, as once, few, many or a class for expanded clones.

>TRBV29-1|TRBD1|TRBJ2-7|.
TGCAGCGTCGCAGGGGGCGCCTACTACGAGCAGTACTTC
CSVAGGAYYEQYF
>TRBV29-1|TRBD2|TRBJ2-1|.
TGCAGCGTGGAGGGGAGGGATGAGCAGTTCTTC
CSVEGRDEQFF
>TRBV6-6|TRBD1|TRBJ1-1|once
TGTGCCAGCAGAGCCGACAGGGCGAACACTGAAGCTTTCTTT
CASRADRANTEAFF
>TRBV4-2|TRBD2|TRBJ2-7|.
TGTGCCAGCAGCCGAGGACTAGCGGGAGGAGACTCCTACGAGCAGTACTTC
CASSRGLAGGDSYEQYF
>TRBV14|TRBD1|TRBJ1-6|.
TGTGCCAGCAGCGCAGGGACAGGGCGAAGCTCCTATAATTCACCCCTCCACTTT
CASSAGTGRSSYNSPLHF
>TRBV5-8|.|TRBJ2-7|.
TGTGCCAGCAGACCTGTTGGCGGGACGCTTTACGAGCAGTACTTC
CASRPVGGTLYEQYF
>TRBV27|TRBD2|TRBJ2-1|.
TGTGCCAGCAGTCTCCGACCGGGACTAGCTATCCACGTGGAGTTCTTC
CASSLRPGLAIHVEFF
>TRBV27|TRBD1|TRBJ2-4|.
TGTGCCAGCAGTTTAGCCTGGGACAGAACCAAAAACATTCAGTACTTC
CASSLAWDRTKNIQYF
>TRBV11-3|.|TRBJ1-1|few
TGTGCCAGCAGCTTACGCGAGAACACTGAAGCTTTCTTT
CASSLRENTEAFF
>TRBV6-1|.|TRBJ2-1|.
TGTGCCAGCAGTGACCAAGGGGGAGATGAGCAGTTCTTC
CASSDQGGDEQFF
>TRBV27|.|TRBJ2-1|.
TGTGCCAGCAGTCCCCGAGTCACCCGGGACAATGAGCAGTTCTTC
CASSPRVTRDNEQFF
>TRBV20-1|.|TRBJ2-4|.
TGCAGTGCTAGGTCGGACATTCAGTACTTC
CSARSDIQYF
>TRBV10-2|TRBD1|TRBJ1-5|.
TGCGCCAGCAGTGATATAGGACAGGGGGGTCAGCCCCAGCATTTT
CASSDIGQGGQPQHF
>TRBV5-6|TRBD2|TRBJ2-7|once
TGTGCCAGCAGCCCCACTAGCGGCACAACCAACTACGAGCAGTACTTC
CASSPTSGTTNYEQYF
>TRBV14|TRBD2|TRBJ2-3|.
TGTGCCAGCAGCCATATCGGACTAGCGGGGGTAGATACGCAGTATTTT
CASSHIGLAGVDTQYF
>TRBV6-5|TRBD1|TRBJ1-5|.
TGTGCCACCAGATCAACCGGGACAGGAGAAGGGGCCCAGCATTTT
CATRSTGTGEGAQHF
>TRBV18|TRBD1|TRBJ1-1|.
TGTGCCAGCTCGTCTCAGTCCTGGACAGGGGGCCTAAACACTGAAGCTTTCTTT
CASSSQSWTGGLNTEAFF
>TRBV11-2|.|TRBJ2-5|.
TGTGCCAGCAGCCTCCTTCCCTGGGGCCTCCAAGAGACCCAGTACTTC
CASSLLPWGLQETQYF
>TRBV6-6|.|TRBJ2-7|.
TGTGCCAGCAGCGTTACAACCGGGGCAGGGGCACTCGAGCAGTACTTC
CASSVTTGAGALEQYF
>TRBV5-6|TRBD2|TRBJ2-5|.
TGTGCCAGCAGCCGCCGGGGGGAAGAGACCCAGTACTTC
CASSRRGEETQYF
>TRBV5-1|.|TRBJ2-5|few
TGCGCCAGCAGCCCGGGCACAGGGACGGAGACCCAGTACTTC
CASSPGTGTETQYF
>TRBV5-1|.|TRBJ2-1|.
TGCGCCAGCAGCTTGTTCAGGGCTTACAATGAGCAGTTCTTC
CASSLFRAYNEQFF
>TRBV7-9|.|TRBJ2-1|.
TGTGCCAGCAGCTCCGACGGGGGCTCCTACAATGAGCAGTTCTTC
CASSSDGGSYNEQFF
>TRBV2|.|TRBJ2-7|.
TGTGCCAGCAGTGCCGAGATTTACGAGCAGTACTTC
CASSAEIYEQYF
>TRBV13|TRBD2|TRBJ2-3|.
TGTGCCAGCAGCTTAACGGGGGGGTTCACAGATACGCAGTATTTT
CASSLTGGFTDTQYF